The clone carrying this TCR beta chain was seen a handful of times. Sequencing was performed with immunoSEQ multiplex PCR; in TCRdb, only in-frame clones are kept and a portion is missing. This table has tens of thousands of clones, roughly 86% appearing once. The sample originates from a study of blood T cell repertoires in COVID-19. Study at large: The analysed material was cDNA or gDNA that came from T cells, B-cell-depleted T cells, or PBMCs.

The CDR3 is 14 amino acids. Germline-derived CDR1 and CDR2 are SEHNR and FQNEAQ (reference sequence). Trimming shortened V by 3 bases and J by 4 bases, and 12 bases separated the two germline ends. The sequencing sample was made of peripheral blood. This clonotype was sampled from a man aged 35 to 55 with COVID-19, enrolled during active disease. The chain has TRBV7-9 and TRBJ1-2; maybe TRBD1 (6 bases). The chain's CDR3 is CASSFPGGAYGYTF. The CDR3 DNA follows: TGTGCCAGCAGCTTTCCCGGGGGGGCCTATGGCTACACCTTC. Supplemented by reference TRBV7-9 and TRBJ1-2, the full variable domain reads DTGVSQNPRHKITKRGQNVTFRCDPISEHNRLYWYRQTLGQGPEFLTYFQNEAQLEKSRLLSDRFSAERPKGSFSTLEIQRTEQGDSAMYLCASSFPGGAYGYTFGSGTRLTVV.